This TCR beta chain was found in a study of PD-1 blockade in classical Hodgkin lymphoma. Study-level results: As was reported, newly diagnosed patients showed lower baseline TCR diversity than healthy donors did. Possible causes of repertoire differences, disease activity or prior therapy, remain undefined.

Profiled with immunoSEQ multiplex PCR; TCRdb holds only in-frame clones, not every one. The table shows tens of thousands of clones, with about 93% occurring only once. Note on this clone: Antigen specificity is unknown.

Noted time point: newly diagnosed, previously untreated cHL patient sample. Sequences were obtained from peripheral blood mononuclear cells (PBMCs). The receptor comes from a human donor with classical Hodgkin lymphoma.

CDR3 sequence: CASSSPPVGDTQYF. CDR3 coding DNA: TGTGCCAGTAGTTCCCCCCCAGTAGGGGATACGCAGTATTTT. J is TRBJ2-3 and V is TRBV19; no reliable D call. V lost 5 bases and J lost 6, with 15 bases in between. Germline V gene sequence: CDR1 LNHDA, CDR2 SQIVND (reference sequence). CDR3 length equals 14 residues.